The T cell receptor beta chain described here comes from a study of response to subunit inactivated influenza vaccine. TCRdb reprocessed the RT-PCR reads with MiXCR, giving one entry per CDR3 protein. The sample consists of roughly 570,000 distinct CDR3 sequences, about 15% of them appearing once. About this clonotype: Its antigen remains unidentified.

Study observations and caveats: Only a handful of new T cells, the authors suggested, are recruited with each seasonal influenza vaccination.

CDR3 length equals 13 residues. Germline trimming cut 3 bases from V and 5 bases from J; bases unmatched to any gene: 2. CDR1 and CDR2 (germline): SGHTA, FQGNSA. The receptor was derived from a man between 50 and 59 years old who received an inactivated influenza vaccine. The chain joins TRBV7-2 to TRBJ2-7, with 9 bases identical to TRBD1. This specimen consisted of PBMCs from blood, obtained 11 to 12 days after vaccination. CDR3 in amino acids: CASSFGTGNEQYF. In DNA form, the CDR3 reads TGTGCCAGCAGCTTCGGGACAGGGAACGAGCAGTACTTC.